The 14 T cell receptor beta chains below come from one sample, sequenced in a study of Ad26.COV2.S vaccination and SARS-CoV-2 variants. Treatment: roughly 19 received Ad26.COV2.S at low or high dose, single or two shots; about 5 received placebo; per-sample allocation not given. All samples were drawn on day 63, counting from the first vaccine or placebo injection. Clones were read by immunoSEQ multiplex PCR, and TCRdb kept only the in-frame ones, dropping some. The sample lists about 400,000 clones, approximately 90% seen once, with around 1.8% in the top ten. Source: peripheral blood, taken in a trial of Ad26.COV2.S vaccine versus placebo. These receptors came from a person aged 18-65 years who received the Ad26.COV2.S COVID-19 vaccine or a placebo.

This chain joins TRBV19 and TRBJ2-7; 8 positions match TRBD2. The J segment lost 4 bases and the V segment lost 7 bases, leaving 12 bases of the junction unmatched. Germline V gives CDR1 LNHDA, CDR2 SQIVND (reference sequence). CDR3 length: 15 residues. Here the CDR3 reads CASNERSSGSYEQYF. The CDR3 DNA is TGTGCCAGTAACGAAAGGTCTAGCGGGTCGTACGAGCAGTACTTC.

This clone was seen only a few times. This chain uses TRBV18 with TRBJ1-1, with TRBD1 as a possible D gene (5 bases). CDR3 length: 16 amino acids. Germline V CDR1 and CDR2: KGHSH, LQKENI. With 0 bases removed from V and 4 bases from J, the gap between germline ends came to 15 bases. CDR3 sequence: CASSPPSGGDATEAFF. The CDR3 DNA sequence: TGTGCCAGCTCACCACCCTCCGGTGGGGACGCCACTGAAGCTTTCTTT.

The chain recombines TRBV6-5 with TRBJ2-1, with TRBD1 identical over 7 bases. Looked up from germline, CDR1 is MNHEY and CDR2 is SVGAGI. CDR3 length: 12 residues. V lost 7 bases to trimming and J lost 6 bases; unmatched junction nucleotides: 3. Written as DNA, the CDR3 is TGTGCCAGCAATGCAGGGGGCAATGAGCAGTTCTTC. Translating it yields CASNAGGNEQFF.

The genes are TRBV5-4 and TRBJ1-6; TRBD1 aligns across 7 bases. Trimming took 0 bases from V and 8 from J; bases not matched to a gene: 5. The CDR3 is 15 residues long. The germline gives CDR1 SGHNT, CDR2 YYREEE (reference sequence). The CDR3 nucleotides read TGTGCCAGCAGCTTGGGGGGACAGAGTTATTCACCCCTCCACTTT. Its protein product is CASSLGGQSYSPLHF.

The chain carries TRBV3-1 (or the pseudogene TRBV3-2) and TRBJ1-4; tentatively, D is TRBD1 (5 bases). V was shortened by 3 bases and J by 6 bases, with 11 bases between the two germline ends. This CDR3 contains 14 residues. The germline V gene has CDR1 LGHDT and CDR2 YNNKEL (reference sequence). The CDR3 here is CASSQPGGDEKLFF. In DNA form, the CDR3 reads TGTGCCAGCAGCCAGCCCGGAGGGGATGAAAAACTGTTTTTT.

This rearrangement joins TRBV6-5 to TRBJ2-4; possibly TRBD1 for D (6 bases). Germline values: CDR1 MNHEY, CDR2 SVGAGI. Trimming shortened V by 7 bases and J by 7 bases, and 14 bases separated the two germline ends. The CDR3 runs to 13 residues. The CDR3: CASTDFRGNIQYF. The CDR3 DNA sequence: TGTGCCAGCACCGATTTCAGGGGTAACATTCAGTACTTC.

This sequence joins TRBV11-3 and TRBJ2-3, with D unresolved. V gave up 1 base and J gave up 3 bases, with 8 bases separating them. The CDR3 consists of 14 residues. Per the germline V gene, CDR1 is SGHNT and CDR2 is YENEEA. This chain's CDR3 is CASSLGVETDTQYF. Written as DNA, the CDR3 is TGTGCCAGCAGCTTAGGGGTGGAGACAGATACGCAGTATTTT.

The gene calls are TRBV6-5 and TRBJ2-3, with 8 bases identical to TRBD2. J gave up 1 base and V 8 bases, and 5 bases lay outside the gene matches. Germline V gene lookup returns CDR1 MNHEY and CDR2 SVGAGI. The CDR3 has 14 residues. CDR3 amino acids: CASQETSGTDTQYF. The CDR3, as DNA: TGTGCCAGCCAGGAGACTAGCGGCACAGATACGCAGTATTTT.

The V gene is TRBV24-1, the J gene TRBJ1-5; 7 positions agree with TRBD1. The CDR3 consists of 14 residues. The V and J ends lost 5 bases and 2 bases, in that order; junction bases with no gene match: 2. Germline CDR1 reads KGHDR; CDR2 reads SFDVKD. The CDR3 here is CATSGRGRNQPQHF. CDR3 coding DNA: TGTGCCACCAGTGGAAGGGGGCGCAATCAGCCCCAGCATTTT.

The genes are TRBV24-1 and TRBJ2-2; perhaps TRBD1 as D (6 bases). Germline CDR1 reads KGHDR; CDR2 reads SFDVKD. This CDR3 has 15 amino acids. V lost 5 bases to trimming and J lost 0 bases, with 9 bases between them. The CDR3 coding sequence is TGTGCCACCAGTGGGCAGGGGACGAACACCGGGGAGCTGTTTTTT. Its protein product is CATSGQGTNTGELFF.

The chain employs TRBV28 and TRBJ1-1; no reliable D call. Germline CDR1 is MDHEN and CDR2 is SYDVKM. The length of the CDR3 is 14 residues. The ends were cut back, 7 bases at V and 0 bases at J, with 12 bases in the middle. The CDR3 region has the DNA TGTGCCAGCACCCGGACGGTGATGAACACTGAAGCTTTCTTT. The encoded protein is CASTRTVMNTEAFF.

The chain carries TRBV29-1 and TRBJ2-3; TRBD1 matches at 8 bases. V lost 7 bases, J lost 2 bases, and 8 bases stayed unmatched. The CDR3 is 14 residues long. CDR1 and CDR2 (germline): SQVTM, ANQGSEA. CDR3 region: CSAQTDRATDTQYF. In nucleotides, the CDR3 is TGCAGCGCTCAAACGGACAGGGCCACAGATACGCAGTATTTT.

The J gene is TRBJ2-1, the V gene TRBV5-1; D perhaps matches TRBD2 (5 bases). Germline CDR1 and CDR2: SGHRS and YFSETQ. CDR3 length: 16 residues. The ends were cut back, 7 bases at V and 4 bases at J, with 21 bases in the middle. CDR3 sequence (DNA): TGCGCCAGCGGGTCCCGGGATCATTCCCAATACAATGAGCAGTTCTTC. Its translation is CASGSRDHSQYNEQFF.

The chain links TRBV2 to TRBJ2-3; 8 bases fit TRBD1. The CDR3 consists of 13 residues. The germline V gene has CDR1 SNHLY and CDR2 FYNNEI. The junction had 2 bases not matched to a gene; V was cut back by 5 bases and J by 4 bases. Here the CDR3 DNA reads TGTGCCAGCAGTCTGGGACAGGCAGATACGCAGTATTTT. The encoded protein is CASSLGQADTQYF.